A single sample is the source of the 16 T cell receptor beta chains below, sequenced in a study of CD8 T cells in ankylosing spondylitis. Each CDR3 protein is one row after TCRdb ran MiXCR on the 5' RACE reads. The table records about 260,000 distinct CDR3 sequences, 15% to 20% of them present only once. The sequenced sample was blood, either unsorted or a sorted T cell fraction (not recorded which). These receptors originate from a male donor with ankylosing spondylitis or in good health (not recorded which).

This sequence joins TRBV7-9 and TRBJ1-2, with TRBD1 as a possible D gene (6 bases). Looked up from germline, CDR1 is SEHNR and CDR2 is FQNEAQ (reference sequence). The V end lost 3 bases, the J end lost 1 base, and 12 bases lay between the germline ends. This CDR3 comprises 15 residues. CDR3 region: CASSFGRGFNYGYTF. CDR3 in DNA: TGTGCCAGCAGCTTTGGTAGGGGGTTTAACTATGGCTACACCTTC.

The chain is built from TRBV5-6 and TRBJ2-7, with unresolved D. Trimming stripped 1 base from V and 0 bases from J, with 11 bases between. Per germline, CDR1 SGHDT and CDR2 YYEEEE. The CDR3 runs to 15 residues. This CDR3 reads CASSLLGPSSYEQYV. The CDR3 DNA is TGTGCCAGCAGCTTGTTAGGTCCCAGCTCCTACGAGCAGTACGTC.

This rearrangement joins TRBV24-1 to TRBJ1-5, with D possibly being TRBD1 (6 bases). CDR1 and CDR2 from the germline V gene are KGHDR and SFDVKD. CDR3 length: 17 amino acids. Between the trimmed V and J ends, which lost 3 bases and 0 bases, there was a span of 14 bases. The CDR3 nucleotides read TGTGCCACCAGTGATCCACCGGGGGCCGATAGCAATCAGCCCCAGCATTTT. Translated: CATSDPPGADSNQPQHF.

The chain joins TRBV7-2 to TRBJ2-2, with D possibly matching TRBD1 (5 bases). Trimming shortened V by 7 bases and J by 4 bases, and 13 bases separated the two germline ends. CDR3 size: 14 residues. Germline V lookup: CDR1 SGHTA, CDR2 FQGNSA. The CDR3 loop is CASIQSGATGELFF. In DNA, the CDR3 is TGTGCCAGCATCCAAAGTGGGGCCACCGGGGAGCTGTTTTTT.

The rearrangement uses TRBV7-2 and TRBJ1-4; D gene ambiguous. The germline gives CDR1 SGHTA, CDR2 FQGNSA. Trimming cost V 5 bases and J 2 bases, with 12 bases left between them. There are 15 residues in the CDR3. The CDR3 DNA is TGTGCCAGCAGCCCGGTGGTGACCACTAATGAAAAACTGTTTTTT. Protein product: CASSPVVTTNEKLFF.

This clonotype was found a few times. CDR3 region: CASSFTLQGLGNTEAFF. In DNA, the CDR3 is TGTGCCAGCAGCTTTACCCTACAGGGACTGGGGAACACTGAAGCTTTCTTT. The chain has TRBV7-9 and TRBJ1-1, with D possibly being TRBD1 (6 bases). CDR1 and CDR2 (germline): SEHNR, FQNEAQ (reference sequence). This CDR3 region has 17 residues. The V gene lost 3 bases and the J gene lost 1 base, with 18 bases spanning the gap.

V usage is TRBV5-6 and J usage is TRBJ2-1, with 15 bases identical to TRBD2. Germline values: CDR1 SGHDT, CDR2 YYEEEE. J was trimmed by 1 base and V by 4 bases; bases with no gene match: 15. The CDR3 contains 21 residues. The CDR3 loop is CASSLVLPGLAGGPSYNEQFF. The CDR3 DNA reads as TGTGCCAGCAGCCTAGTCCTACCGGGACTAGCGGGGGGACCGTCCTACAATGAGCAGTTCTTC.

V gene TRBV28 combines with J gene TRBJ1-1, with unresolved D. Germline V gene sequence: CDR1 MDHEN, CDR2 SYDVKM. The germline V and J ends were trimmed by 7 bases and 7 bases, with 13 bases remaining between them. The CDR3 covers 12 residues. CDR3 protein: CASNRATGEAFF. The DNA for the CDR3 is TGTGCCAGCAATCGGGCAACTGGTGAAGCTTTCTTT.

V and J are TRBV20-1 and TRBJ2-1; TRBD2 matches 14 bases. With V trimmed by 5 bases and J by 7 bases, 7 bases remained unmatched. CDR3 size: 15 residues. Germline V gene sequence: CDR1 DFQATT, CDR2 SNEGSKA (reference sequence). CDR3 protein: CSASAGTSGGNEQFF. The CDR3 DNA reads TGCAGTGCTTCCGCCGGGACTAGCGGGGGAAATGAGCAGTTCTTC.

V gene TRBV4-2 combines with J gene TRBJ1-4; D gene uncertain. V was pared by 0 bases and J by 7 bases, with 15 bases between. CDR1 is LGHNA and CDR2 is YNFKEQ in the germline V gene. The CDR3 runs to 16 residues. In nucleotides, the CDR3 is TGTGCCAGCAGCCAAGATCCAAGGGCGCCCCTTGAAAAACTGTTTTTT. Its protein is CASSQDPRAPLEKLFF.

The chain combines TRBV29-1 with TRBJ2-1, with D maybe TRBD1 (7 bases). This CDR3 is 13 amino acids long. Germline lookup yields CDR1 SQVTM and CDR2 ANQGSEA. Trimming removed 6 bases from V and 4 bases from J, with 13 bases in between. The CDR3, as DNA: TGCAGCGTCGACAGGGAGGTTTACAATGAGCAGTTCTTC. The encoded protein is CSVDREVYNEQFF.

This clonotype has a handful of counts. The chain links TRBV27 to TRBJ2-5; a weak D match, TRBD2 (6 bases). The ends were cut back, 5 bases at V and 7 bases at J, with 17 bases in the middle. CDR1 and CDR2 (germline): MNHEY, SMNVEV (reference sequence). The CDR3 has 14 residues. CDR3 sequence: CASSLTGLQGTQYF. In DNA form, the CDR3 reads TGTGCCAGCAGTCTAACGGGACTCCAGGGGACCCAGTACTTC.

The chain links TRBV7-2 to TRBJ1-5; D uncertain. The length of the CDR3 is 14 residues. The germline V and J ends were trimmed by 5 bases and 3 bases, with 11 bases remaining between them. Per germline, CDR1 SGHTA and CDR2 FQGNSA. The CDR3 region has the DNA TGTGCCAGCAGCCTCCCGCTATCCAATCAGCCCCAGCATTTT. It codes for CASSLPLSNQPQHF.

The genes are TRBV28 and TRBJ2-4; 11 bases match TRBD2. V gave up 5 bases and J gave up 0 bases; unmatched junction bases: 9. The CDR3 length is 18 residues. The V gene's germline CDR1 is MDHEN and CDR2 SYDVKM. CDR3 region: CASSLGTSGVLAKNIQYF. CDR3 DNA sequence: TGTGCCAGCAGTCTCGGGACTAGCGGTGTACTAGCCAAAAACATTCAGTACTTC.

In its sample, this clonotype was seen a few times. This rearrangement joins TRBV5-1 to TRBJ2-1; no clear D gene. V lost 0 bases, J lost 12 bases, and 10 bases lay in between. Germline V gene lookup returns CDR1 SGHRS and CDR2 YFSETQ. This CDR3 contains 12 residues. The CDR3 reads CASSLGKSGQFF. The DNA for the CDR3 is TGCGCCAGCAGCTTGGGGAAGTCTGGGCAGTTCTTC.

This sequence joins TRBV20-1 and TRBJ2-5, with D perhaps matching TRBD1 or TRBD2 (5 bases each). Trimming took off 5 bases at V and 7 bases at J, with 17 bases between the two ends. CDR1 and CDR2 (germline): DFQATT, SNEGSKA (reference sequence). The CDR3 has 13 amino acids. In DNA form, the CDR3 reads TGCAGTGCTTCCCTCCGGGACGCCCGGACCCAGTACTTC. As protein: CSASLRDARTQYF.